Below, 12 T cell receptor beta chains from the same sample are listed, as sequenced in a study of cytomegalovirus exposure and HLA in healthy donors. Amplification used 60 Vbeta primers and 13 Jbeta primers. Using immunoSEQ multiplex PCR, the repertoire was profiled, and TCRdb retains in-frame clones only, with some absent. Of about 180,000 clones detected, around 77% appear once; the ten largest clones hold 2% to 2.5%. The sequenced sample consisted of PBMCs. The source is a man in his 60s in good health and CMV-seronegative.

The J gene is TRBJ1-1, the V gene TRBV21-1; TRBD1 is the table's D call, not checked against the DNA. TRBV21-1 is shown as a pseudogene. This CDR3 spans 20 amino acids. The CDR3 protein is CASSKEKTWRDRGPNTEAFF. CDR3 nucleotides: TGTGCCAGCAGCAAAGAAAAGACCTGGAGGGACAGGGGGCCCAACACTGAAGCTTTCTTT.

The chain carries TRBV19 and TRBJ2-5; 11 bases are shared with TRBD2. V shed 7 bases, J shed 5 bases, and the junction held 15 bases outside the gene matches. The CDR3 runs 17 residues. Germline values: CDR1 LNHDA, CDR2 SQIVND (reference sequence). In DNA form, the CDR3 reads TGTGCCAGTAAACTAGCGGGAGATCGGAGTTCGGTGGAGACCCAGTACTTC. Translation: CASKLAGDRSSVETQYF.

The rearrangement joins TRBV11-1 to TRBJ2-3; a possible D gene is TRBD2 (6 bases). This CDR3 contains 14 residues. CDR1 is SGHAT and CDR2 is FQDESV in the germline V gene (reference sequence). V lost 3 bases and J lost 9, with 16 bases in between. The CDR3 DNA is TGTGCCAGCAGCTTGGATCCCAGTCGGGAGACGCAGTATTTT. Translated: CASSLDPSRETQYF. Together with reference TRBV11-1 and TRBJ2-3, the CDR3 gives the full variable domain: EAEVAQSPRYKITEKSQAVAFWCDPISGHATLYWYRQILGQGPELLVQFQDESVVDDSQLPKDRFSAERLKGVDSTLKIQPAELGDSAMYLCASSLDPSRETQYFGPGTRLTVL.

The V call is TRBV7-2, the J call TRBJ2-1; the D is unclear. Germline CDR1 and CDR2: SGHTA and FQGNSA. The CDR3 sequence is 11 residues long. V lost 6 bases and J lost 12, with 12 bases in between. DNA for the CDR3: TGTGCCAGCAGTTCCGCTGATAGGCAGTTCTTC. Residues: CASSSADRQFF.

The chain recombines TRBV6-5 with TRBJ2-5; 12 nucleotides agree with TRBD1. V shed 6 bases, J shed 0 bases, and the junction held 2 bases outside the gene matches. Germline CDR1 is MNHEY and CDR2 is SVGAGI. The CDR3 is 15 amino acids. The CDR3 is CASRGQGAYQETQYF. The CDR3 bases are TGTGCCAGCAGGGGACAGGGGGCGTACCAAGAGACCCAGTACTTC.

This clone was picked up one time. This rearrangement joins TRBV18 to TRBJ1-5; 7 bases map to TRBD1. Germline V gene data show CDR1 as KGHSH and CDR2 as LQKENI. The CDR3 length is 14 residues. Trimming removed 4 bases from V and 7 bases from J; junction bases left unmatched: 7. The CDR3 DNA follows: TGTGCCAGCTCACAAAATGGACAGGTCCAGCCCCAGCATTTT. Residues: CASSQNGQVQPQHF.

The chain links TRBV27 to TRBJ1-6, with TRBD1 matching 10 bases. CDR1 and CDR2 from the germline V gene are MNHEY and SMNVEV (reference sequence). V gave up 7 bases and J gave up 9 bases; unmatched junction bases: 6. The CDR3 has 14 residues. For the CDR3, the DNA is TGTGCCAGCACCGACAGGGGGCCTATTTCACCCCTCCACTTT. Its translation: CASTDRGPISPLHF.

The chain carries TRBV5-8 and TRBJ2-4; D remains ambiguous. Germline V gene data show CDR1 as SGHTS and CDR2 as YDEGEE. The CDR3 has 13 amino acids. Trimming left V 0 bases short and J 7 bases short, with 8 bases between. The CDR3 loop reads CASSLVSLNIQYF. CDR3 in DNA: TGTGCCAGCAGCTTGGTCTCCTTGAACATTCAGTACTTC.

This clone came up once. The chain uses TRBV5-6 and TRBJ2-3; D perhaps matches TRBD1 (6 bases). The CDR3 spans 13 residues. Trimming stripped 1 base from V and 4 bases from J, with 7 bases between. Germline V lookup: CDR1 SGHDT, CDR2 YYEEEE. This CDR3 reads CASSLPGADTQYF. The CDR3 region has the DNA TGTGCCAGCAGCTTGCCAGGGGCAGATACGCAGTATTTT. Full variable domain (missing parts from reference TRBV5-6 and TRBJ2-3): DAGVTQSPTHLIKTRGQQVTLRCSPKSGHDTVSWYQQALGQGPQFIFQYYEEEERQRGNFPDRFSGHQFPNYSSELNVNALLLGDSALYLCASSLPGADTQYFGPGTRLTVL.

The chain joins TRBV4-2 to TRBJ2-7; TRBD1 aligns across 9 bases. The germline gives CDR1 LGHNA, CDR2 YNFKEQ. Trimming removed 0 bases from V and 5 bases from J; junction bases left unmatched: 8. This CDR3 region has 16 residues. The CDR3 loop reads CASSQDWDRDYNEQYF. The CDR3 DNA sequence: TGTGCCAGCAGCCAAGATTGGGACAGGGATTATAACGAGCAGTACTTC.

There are a few counts of this clone. The chain couples TRBV4-2 to TRBJ2-5; TRBD2 matches 10 bases. Germline lookup yields CDR1 LGHNA and CDR2 YNFKEQ. V lost 0 bases to trimming and J lost 5 bases; unmatched junction nucleotides: 12. This CDR3 is built from 18 residues. This CDR3 is CASSQEPQGLAIMETQYF. The CDR3 DNA sequence: TGTGCCAGCAGCCAAGAGCCCCAGGGACTAGCGATTATGGAGACCCAGTACTTC.

This rearrangement joins TRBV5-1 to TRBJ2-7; TRBD1 aligns across 9 bases. Germline trimming cut 4 bases from V and 2 bases from J; bases unmatched to any gene: 4. The germline CDR1 and CDR2 sequences are SGHRS and YFSETQ. The CDR3 totals 14 residues. The CDR3 DNA follows: TGCGCCAGCAGCGAGGGACAGGGACCCTACGAGCAGTACTTC. Its translation is CASSEGQGPYEQYF.